Reported below is one T cell receptor beta chain. What it binds is unknown. The data stem from a study of shared clonotypes between healthy human individuals. The data were produced by immunoSEQ multiplex PCR, yet TCRdb's version contains in-frame clones alone and is incomplete. The table has roughly 2.2 million clones, about 92% seen once. Researchers partitioned CD4+ cells into CD45RA+ naive and CD45RA-negative memory subsets. Study observations and caveats: Generation probabilities of non-shared clonotypes were lower (relative to those shared by all four donors).

Sequencing was done on a sample of naive CD4+ T cells from PBMCs. Subset given: CD45RA+ positively selected. The TCR was taken from a man aged 18-30 years in good health. Some clones in this sample may be carry-over from other donors' samples.

This chain's CDR3 is CATRDRATYEQYF. CDR3 bases: TGTGCCACCCGGGACAGGGCAACCTACGAGCAGTACTTC. The chain combines TRBV19 with TRBJ2-7, with 9 bases lining up with TRBD1. This CDR3 comprises 13 residues. V shed 10 bases, J shed 2 bases, and the junction held 6 bases outside the gene matches. The germline CDR1 and CDR2 sequences are LNHDA and SQIVND (reference sequence).